The source of this T cell receptor beta chain is a study of cytomegalovirus exposure and HLA in healthy donors. Study-wide points: It was reportedly the case that the classifier diagnosed cytomegalovirus status with high specificity and sensitivity. Some V segments, including TRBV6-2 and TRBV6-3, were excluded as indistinguishable.

Trimming pared 7 bases from V and 8 bases from J, leaving 17 bases between. The CDR3 length is 14 residues. CDR1 is LNHDA and CDR2 is SQIVND in the germline V gene (reference sequence). PCR primers comprised 60 Vbeta and 13 Jbeta primers. This table comes from immunoSEQ multiplex PCR, and its TCRdb copy is limited to in-frame clones, with some not included. The profile shows some 110,000 clones, over 70% of them singletons. Turning to this clone: What it binds is unknown.

The gene calls are TRBV19 and TRBJ2-2; TRBD2 is a possible D gene (5 bases). This TCR came from a woman between 45 and 60 years old in good health and CMV-seropositive. The sequenced sample consisted of PBMCs. The DNA of the CDR3 is TGTGCCAGTATGAGAGGGCCCAGGAGTGGGGAGCTGTTTTTT. It is translated as CASMRGPRSGELFF.